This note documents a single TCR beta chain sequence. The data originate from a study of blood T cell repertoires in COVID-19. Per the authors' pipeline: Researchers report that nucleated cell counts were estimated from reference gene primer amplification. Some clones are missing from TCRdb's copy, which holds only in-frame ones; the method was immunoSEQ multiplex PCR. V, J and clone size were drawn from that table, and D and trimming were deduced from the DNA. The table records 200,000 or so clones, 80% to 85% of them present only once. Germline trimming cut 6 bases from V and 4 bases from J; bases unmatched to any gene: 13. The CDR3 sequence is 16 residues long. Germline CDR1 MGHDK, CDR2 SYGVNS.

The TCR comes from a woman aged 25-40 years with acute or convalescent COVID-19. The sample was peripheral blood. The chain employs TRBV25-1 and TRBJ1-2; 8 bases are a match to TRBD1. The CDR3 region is CASSPLRQGASYGYTF. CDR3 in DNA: TGTGCCAGCAGCCCCCTAAGGCAGGGGGCCTCCTATGGCTACACCTTC.